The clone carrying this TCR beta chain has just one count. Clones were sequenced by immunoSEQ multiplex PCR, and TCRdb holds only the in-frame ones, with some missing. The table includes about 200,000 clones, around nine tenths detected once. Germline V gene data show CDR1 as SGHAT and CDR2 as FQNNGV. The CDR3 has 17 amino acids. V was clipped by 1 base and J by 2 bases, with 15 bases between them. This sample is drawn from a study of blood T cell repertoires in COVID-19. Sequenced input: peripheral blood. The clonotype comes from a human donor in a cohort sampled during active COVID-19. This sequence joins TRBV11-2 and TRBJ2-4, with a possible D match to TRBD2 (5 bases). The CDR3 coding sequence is TGTGCCAGCAGCTTAGGGCCTGGAGGCGGATCCAAAAACATTCAGTACTTC. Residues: CASSLGPGGGSKNIQYF. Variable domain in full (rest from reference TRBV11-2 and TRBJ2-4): EAGVAQSPRYKIIEKRQSVAFWCNPISGHATLYWYQQILGQGPKLLIQFQNNGVVDDSQLPKDRFSAERLKGVDSTLKIQPAKLEDSAVYLCASSLGPGGGSKNIQYFGAGTRLSVL.